Given below is one T cell receptor (beta chain) in context. Its matching antigen is unknown. The sample originates from a study of regulatory T cells in long-lasting Graves disease. With V trimmed by 10 bases and J by 4 bases, 9 bases remained unmatched. The CDR3 consists of 13 residues. Germline loops: CDR1 LNHDA, CDR2 SQIVND (reference sequence). Study-wide results and caveats: Those with persistent disease had in common more public clonotypes (about 2,500) than new patients (approximately 970).

Time point defined: newly diagnosed GD, antithyroid drugs for less than 3 months. Making the TCR library involved RNA that had been extracted from PBMCs. TCR beta libraries were built with iRepertoire HTBI primers and Arm-PCR of CDR3 regions. TCRdb passed the multiplex PCR reads through MiXCR, listing each CDR3 protein once. The data show a few hundred thousand distinct CDR3 sequences, with 20% to 25% seen just once and about 15% held by the top ten. The sequence was obtained from a female donor with Graves disease. Here the sequenced sample was peripheral blood mononuclear cells (PBMCs), taken at new diagnosis, from a patient treated with antithyroid drugs. This chain connects TRBV19 to TRBJ1-1, with 7 nucleotides matching TRBD1. CDR3 loop: CAIRDRVGTEAFF. CDR3 coding DNA: TGTGCCATTCGCGACAGGGTGGGCACTGAAGCTTTCTTT.